These 18 T cell receptor beta chains share one sample of origin, sequenced in a study of regulatory T cells in long-lasting Graves disease. Libraries of TCR beta came from iRepertoire HTBI primers plus Arm-PCR of CDR3 regions. TCRdb fed the multiplex PCR reads into MiXCR, producing one record per CDR3 protein. The table includes 400,000 to 500,000 distinct CDR3 sequences, about a fifth detected once. Indicated time point: persistent/refractory GD, antithyroid drugs over 5 years with positive TRAb. Preparation of the TCR library used RNA extracted from PBMCs. Here the sequenced sample was peripheral blood mononuclear cells (PBMCs), taken when the disease was refractory, from a patient treated with antithyroid drugs. The receptors here all came from a female donor with Graves disease.

The chain has TRBV3-1 and TRBJ2-7; D unclear. This CDR3 comprises 15 residues. Germline V gene lookup returns CDR1 LGHDT and CDR2 YNNKEL (reference sequence). The V end was cut by 4 bases, the J end by 0 bases, with 13 bases between. The CDR3 DNA reads TGTGCCAGCAGCCCTTCCGGCAGCTCCTCCTACGAGCAGTACTTC. Translating it yields CASSPSGSSSYEQYF.

The chain carries TRBV19 and TRBJ2-5, with TRBD1 as a possible D gene (5 bases). The germline V gene has CDR1 LNHDA and CDR2 SQIVND (reference sequence). The V and J ends lost 2 bases and 5 bases respectively, with 12 bases between them. CDR3 length equals 14 residues. As DNA, the CDR3 is TGTGCCAGTAGTATACAAGGCAGGGTGGAGACCCAGTACTTC. Translating gives CASSIQGRVETQYF.

This clonotype was detected many times. The chain couples TRBV7-2 to TRBJ1-1; TRBD1 aligns across 9 bases. Trimming at V came to 4 bases and at J to 6 bases, leaving 3 bases not matched to a gene. CDR1 and CDR2 (germline): SGHTA, FQGNSA. The CDR3 has 13 residues. This chain's CDR3 is CASSYWTGAEAFF. CDR3 coding DNA: TGTGCCAGCAGCTATTGGACAGGGGCTGAAGCTTTCTTT.

Notes on this clonotype: Being one base from a much bigger clone, this may be a read error. The J gene is TRBJ1-4, the V gene TRBV20-1; 9 bases map to TRBD1. V was pared by 1 base and J by 7 bases, with 4 bases of the junction left unmatched. Germline V gene lookup returns CDR1 DFQATT and CDR2 SNEGSKA (reference sequence). The CDR3 contains 14 residues. This chain's CDR3 is CSARADRGAEKLFF. CDR3 DNA: TGCAGTGCTAGAGCCGACAGGGGGGCTGAAAAACTGTTTTTT.

This sequence joins TRBV18 and TRBJ1-1, with 7 nucleotides matching TRBD1. The CDR3 is made up of 14 amino acids. CDR1 and CDR2 from the germline V gene are KGHSH and LQKENI. V trimming: 1 base; J trimming: 5 bases; junction bases outside the gene matches: 4. The CDR3 nucleotides are TGTGCCAGCTCACCACAGGGGGCTGTTACTGAAGCTTTCTTT. Residues: CASSPQGAVTEAFF.

V gene TRBV4-1 combines with J gene TRBJ1-2; 9 nucleotides align to TRBD1. The CDR3 runs to 15 residues. The V and J ends lost 1 base and 6 bases, in that order; junction bases with no gene match: 6. Germline lookup yields CDR1 MGHRA and CDR2 YSYEKL. The CDR3, as DNA: TGCGCCAGCAGCCAAGCCGGGACAGGGAAGGATGGCTACACCTTC. Translating it yields CASSQAGTGKDGYTF.

This clonotype was recorded many times. The J gene is TRBJ2-7, the V gene TRBV6-5; D is ambiguous. In germline, CDR1 is MNHEY, CDR2 SVGAGI. V was clipped by 2 bases and J by 1 base, with 6 bases between them. This CDR3 spans 13 amino acids. The CDR3 loop reads CASSYDLSYEQYF. CDR3 nucleotide sequence: TGTGCCAGCAGTTACGACCTTTCCTACGAGCAGTACTTC.

V is TRBV9 and J is TRBJ2-1, with 11 bases matching TRBD2. CDR1 is SGDLS and CDR2 is YYNGEE in the germline V gene. V trimming: 0 bases; J trimming: 7 bases; junction bases outside the gene matches: 9. CDR3 length equals 17 residues. Here the CDR3 reads CASSVDHTSGRDNEQFF. DNA for the CDR3: TGTGCCAGCAGCGTAGACCATACTAGCGGGAGAGATAATGAGCAGTTCTTC.

There are many counts of this clonotype. The V gene is TRBV28, the J gene TRBJ1-2; TRBD1 aligns across 7 bases. V trimming: 5 bases; J trimming: 0 bases; junction bases outside the gene matches: 9. Germline values: CDR1 MDHEN, CDR2 SYDVKM. This CDR3 region has 16 residues. CDR3 region: CASSANRDSTNYGYTF. CDR3 in DNA: TGTGCCAGCAGTGCTAACCGGGACAGTACTAACTATGGCTACACCTTC.

This sequence joins TRBV5-1 and TRBJ2-3, with TRBD2 matching 9 bases. CDR3 length equals 17 residues. Germline V lookup: CDR1 SGHRS, CDR2 YFSETQ. With V trimmed by 5 bases and J by 5 bases, 15 bases remained unmatched. CDR3 residues: CASRDRRTSEGKDTQYF. CDR3 DNA: TGCGCCAGCAGAGATCGGAGGACTAGCGAAGGAAAAGATACGCAGTATTTT.

Many counts were recorded for this clonotype. This chain links TRBV6-9 with TRBJ1-2; TRBD1 is a possible D gene (5 bases). Per the germline V gene, CDR1 is MNHGY and CDR2 is SVAAGI. With 4 bases removed from V and 3 bases from J, the gap between germline ends came to 9 bases. This CDR3 is 13 amino acids long. CDR3 sequence reads: CASSSGKHYGYTF. In DNA, the CDR3 is TGTGCCAGCAGTTCAGGGAAGCACTATGGCTACACCTTC.

The rearrangement joins TRBV20-1 to TRBJ2-5; TRBD1 agrees at 10 bases. The V and J ends lost 5 bases and 6 bases, in that order; junction bases with no gene match: 6. The length of the CDR3 is 13 residues. Germline lookup yields CDR1 DFQATT and CDR2 SNEGSKA (reference sequence). CDR3 sequence reads: CSALPGQGQTQYF. In DNA, the CDR3 is TGCAGTGCTCTCCCGGGACAGGGGCAGACCCAGTACTTC.

This clonotype was counted many times. The V and J genes are TRBV28 and TRBJ1-2; TRBD1 might be the D (6 bases). The V end was cut by 3 bases, the J end by 4 bases, with 15 bases between. Germline assignment: CDR1 MDHEN and CDR2 SYDVKM. The CDR3 runs 15 residues. CDR3 loop: CASSFRADRSYGYTF. CDR3 coding DNA: TGTGCCAGCAGTTTTAGGGCGGACAGAAGCTATGGCTACACCTTC.

In this sample, this clonotype turned up many times. The chain recombines TRBV27 with TRBJ2-7; D is perhaps TRBD2 (6 bases). The CDR3 totals 14 residues. Trimming pared 6 bases from V and 6 bases from J, leaving 18 bases between. Germline CDR1 and CDR2: MNHEY and SMNVEV (reference sequence). The CDR3 region is CASSPGLHPGEQYF. In nucleotides, the CDR3 is TGTGCCAGCAGCCCGGGACTCCACCCTGGCGAGCAGTACTTC.

The chain's CDR3 is CSARDLGVSSYEQYF. The DNA for the CDR3 is TGCAGTGCTAGAGATTTAGGGGTTTCCTCCTACGAGCAGTACTTC. V and J are TRBV20-1 and TRBJ2-7; D is perhaps TRBD1 (5 bases). The CDR3 spans 15 residues. Trimming removed 0 bases from V and 0 bases from J, with 12 bases in between. Per the germline V gene, CDR1 is DFQATT and CDR2 is SNEGSKA (reference sequence).

This clonotype was counted many times. The junction and the germline gene differ at one end; a read error may be behind it. J is TRBJ2-2 and V is TRBV5-1; maybe TRBD2 (5 bases). This CDR3 region has 13 residues. Germline V gives CDR1 SGHRS, CDR2 YFSETQ. CDR3 protein: CASSLEGTGELFF. DNA for the CDR3: TGTGCCAGCAGCTTAGAGGGTACCGGGGAGCTGTTTTTT.

This clonotype was picked up many times. The V and J genes are TRBV27 and TRBJ1-5; D gene unclear. This CDR3 has 13 residues. The germline V gene encodes CDR1 MNHEY and CDR2 SMNVEV (reference sequence). Deletions cut 8 bases from V and 5 bases from J, with 13 bases between. The CDR3 loop reads CASGWAGDQPQHF. The CDR3 region has the DNA TGTGCCAGCGGATGGGCCGGTGATCAGCCCCAGCATTTT.

There are many counts of this clonotype. The chain recombines TRBV27 with TRBJ2-7; no firm D call. This CDR3 has 14 residues. Germline CDR1 reads MNHEY; CDR2 reads SMNVEV (reference sequence). Trimming pared 3 bases from V and 0 bases from J, leaving 9 bases between. CDR3 in DNA: TGTGCCAGCAGTTTTACAGAAAGCTCCTACGAGCAGTACTTC. It specifies CASSFTESSYEQYF.